Shown below are 3 T cell receptor beta chains from a single sample sequenced in a study of blood T cell repertoires in COVID-19. Libraries were prepared by immunoSEQ multiplex PCR; TCRdb keeps only in-frame clonotypes and omits some of them. The profile covers some 87,000 clones, with roughly 90% appearing a single time and 4% to 5% taken by the ten largest. The sequenced sample was peripheral blood. Receptors originate from a human donor with COVID-19, enrolled during active disease. The donor label of this sample is uncertain.

This clone was counted once. The J gene is TRBJ1-5, the V gene TRBV28, with no clear D. Germline V gene sequence: CDR1 MDHEN, CDR2 SYDVKM. The CDR3 spans 14 residues. Trimming took 6 bases from V and 4 from J, leaving 13 bases between them. The CDR3 loop reads CASRNERENQPQHF. DNA for the CDR3: TGTGCCAGCAGAAATGAGAGGGAGAATCAGCCCCAGCATTTT.

V gene TRBV7-9 combines with J gene TRBJ1-5, with D unresolved. Trimming shortened V by 2 bases and J by 1 base, and 9 bases separated the two germline ends. Germline V gene data show CDR1 as SEHNR and CDR2 as FQNEAQ (reference sequence). This CDR3 is built from 15 residues. CDR3: CASSLYGESNQPQHF. The CDR3 DNA reads as TGTGCCAGCAGCTTATACGGGGAAAGCAATCAGCCCCAGCATTTT.

As DNA, the CDR3 is TGTGCCAGCAGCTCCCCGATCGAGAGGACTAGCTATGGCTACACCTTC. It is translated as CASSSPIERTSYGYTF. This chain uses TRBV7-9 with TRBJ1-2; D unclear. This CDR3 comprises 16 residues. The V gene's germline CDR1 is SEHNR and CDR2 FQNEAQ (reference sequence). V lost 4 bases to trimming and J lost 4 bases, with 19 bases between them.